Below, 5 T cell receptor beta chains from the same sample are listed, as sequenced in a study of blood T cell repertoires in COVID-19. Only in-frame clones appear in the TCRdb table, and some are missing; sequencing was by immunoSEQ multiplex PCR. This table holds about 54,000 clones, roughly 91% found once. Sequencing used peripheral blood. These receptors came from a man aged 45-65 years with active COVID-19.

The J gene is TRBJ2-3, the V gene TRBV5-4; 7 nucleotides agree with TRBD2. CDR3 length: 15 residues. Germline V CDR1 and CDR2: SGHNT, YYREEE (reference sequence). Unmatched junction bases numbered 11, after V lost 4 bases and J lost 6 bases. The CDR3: CASSVMAGDGDTQYF. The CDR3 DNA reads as TGTGCCAGCAGCGTCATGGCGGGAGATGGGGATACGCAGTATTTT. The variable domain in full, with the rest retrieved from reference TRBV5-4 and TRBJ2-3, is ETGVTQSPTHLIKTRGQQVTLRCSSQSGHNTVSWYQQALGQGPQFIFQYYREEENGRGNFPPRFSGLQFPNYSSELNVNALELDDSALYLCASSVMAGDGDTQYFGPGTRLTVL.

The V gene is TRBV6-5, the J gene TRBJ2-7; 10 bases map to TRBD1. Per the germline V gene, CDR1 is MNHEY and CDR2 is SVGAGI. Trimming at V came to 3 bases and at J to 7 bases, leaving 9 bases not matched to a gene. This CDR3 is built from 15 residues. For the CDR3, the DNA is TGTGCCAGCAGTTATCAGGTTCCGGGACAGGGGGAGCAGTACTTC. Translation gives CASSYQVPGQGEQYF.

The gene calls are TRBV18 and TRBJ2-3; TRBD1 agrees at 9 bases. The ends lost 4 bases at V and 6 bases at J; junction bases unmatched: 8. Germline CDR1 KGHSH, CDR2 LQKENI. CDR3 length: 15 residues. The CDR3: CASSLGQGLWDTQYF. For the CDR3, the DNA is TGTGCCAGCTCACTGGGACAGGGCCTATGGGATACGCAGTATTTT.

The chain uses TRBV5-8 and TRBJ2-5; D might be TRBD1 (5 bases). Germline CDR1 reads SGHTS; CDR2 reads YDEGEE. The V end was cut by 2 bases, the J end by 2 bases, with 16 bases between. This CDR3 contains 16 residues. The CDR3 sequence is CASSLKGAVMQETQYF. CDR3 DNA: TGTGCCAGCAGCTTAAAAGGGGCTGTTATGCAAGAGACCCAGTACTTC.

In DNA form, the CDR3 reads TGTGCCAGCAGCGTCAGTAACTATGGCTACACCTTC. Its protein is CASSVSNYGYTF. The chain carries TRBV9 and TRBJ1-2; D is undetermined. The CDR3 contains 12 residues. Trimming cost V 2 bases and J 1 base, with 3 bases left between them. Germline CDR1 SGDLS, CDR2 YYNGEE.